The 26 T cell receptor beta chains listed next were all sequenced from one sample in a study of T cell responses to AZD1222 COVID-19 vaccine. Libraries were prepared by immunoSEQ multiplex PCR; TCRdb keeps only in-frame clonotypes and omits some of them. There are some 150,000 clones in the sample; approximately 88% occur only once, and approximately 3.1% lies in the top ten. Sequences were derived from peripheral blood, sampled on day 0 of AZD1222 vaccination. The receptor source for this set is an adult in good health.

The rearrangement uses TRBV6-5 and TRBJ1-5; no definite D call. This CDR3 is 14 amino acids long. The V end lost 6 bases, the J end lost 1 base, and 10 bases lay between the germline ends. Germline CDR1 is MNHEY and CDR2 is SVGAGI. The chain's CDR3 is CASSPYSSNQPQHF. The CDR3 DNA follows: TGTGCCAGCAGCCCCTATTCAAGCAATCAGCCCCAGCATTTT.

This clone was seen just once. The rearrangement uses TRBV7-9 and TRBJ2-3; 7 positions agree with TRBD1. V shed 6 bases and J 0 bases; nucleotides not matched to a gene: 6. Germline V CDR1 and CDR2: SEHNR, FQNEAQ (reference sequence). This CDR3 contains 15 residues. The CDR3 here is CASSSRGSSTDTQYF. The CDR3 DNA sequence: TGTGCCAGCAGTTCCAGGGGGTCCAGCACAGATACGCAGTATTTT.

The chain employs TRBV6-5 and TRBJ1-6, with TRBD1 matching over 9 bases. The CDR3 sequence is 15 residues long. Trimming at V came to 6 bases and at J to 6 bases, leaving 6 bases not matched to a gene. The germline gives CDR1 MNHEY, CDR2 SVGAGI. In DNA form, the CDR3 reads TGTGCCAGCAGGAAAGACAGGGGGAGTAATTCACCCCTCCACTTT. It codes for CASRKDRGSNSPLHF.

The rearrangement links TRBV5-1 to TRBJ2-2, with 7 bases identical to TRBD2. The V gene's germline CDR1 is SGHRS and CDR2 YFSETQ. The CDR3 has 14 amino acids. V dropped 4 bases and J dropped 1; count of bases not matched to a gene: 1. CDR3 amino acids: CASSIAGNTGELFF. Written as DNA, the CDR3 is TGCGCCAGCAGCATAGCGGGGAACACCGGGGAGCTGTTTTTT.

The chain combines TRBV2 with TRBJ2-7, with TRBD2 matching 11 bases. V gave up 1 base and J gave up 2 bases; unmatched junction bases: 4. Germline CDR1 is SNHLY and CDR2 is FYNNEI. This CDR3 region has 16 residues. The CDR3 bases are TGTGCCAGCAGTGAAGGGCTGGGACTAGCGGCCTACGAGCAGTACTTC. It codes for CASSEGLGLAAYEQYF.

The chain recombines TRBV4-3 with TRBJ1-1; possibly TRBD1 for D (5 bases). Germline CDR1 and CDR2: LGHNA and YSLEER. CDR3 length equals 15 residues. V lost 0 bases and J 0 bases, leaving 8 bases between the germline ends. Here the CDR3 reads CASSQEEQVNTEAFF. The CDR3 nucleotides read TGCGCCAGCAGCCAAGAAGAACAGGTGAACACTGAAGCTTTCTTT.

This chain links TRBV19 with TRBJ1-1, with D uncertain. The germline V gene has CDR1 LNHDA and CDR2 SQIVND (reference sequence). Between the trimmed V and J ends, which lost 7 bases and 7 bases, there was a span of 13 bases. The CDR3 totals 12 residues. The CDR3: CASKPLMGEAFF. In nucleotides, the CDR3 is TGTGCCAGTAAACCACTGATGGGTGAAGCTTTCTTT.

The chain joins TRBV4-3 to TRBJ1-1, with D perhaps matching TRBD1 (6 bases). V lost 1 base to trimming and J lost 7 bases, with 16 bases between them. Germline loops: CDR1 LGHNA, CDR2 YSLEER. The CDR3 runs to 15 residues. CDR3 DNA sequence: TGCGCCAGCAGCCAAGTTGGAAAAACAGGGATTGAAGCTTTCTTT. It encodes CASSQVGKTGIEAFF.

The chain uses TRBV5-1 and TRBJ1-2, with 7 bases matching TRBD1. Germline assignment: CDR1 SGHRS and CDR2 YFSETQ. V lost 4 bases and J lost 4; bases outside the gene matches: 7. The CDR3 totals 14 residues. The CDR3 DNA reads TGCGCCAGCAGCCTGGGGGACAGACCCTATGGCTACACCTTC. Amino acids: CASSLGDRPYGYTF.

The chain combines TRBV11-2 with TRBJ1-1; D remains ambiguous. CDR3 length: 14 residues. V dropped 5 bases and J dropped 1 base, with 11 bases sitting between them. From germline, CDR1 is SGHAT and CDR2 FQNNGV. The CDR3 sequence is CASSPSVPNTEAFF. CDR3 nucleotides: TGTGCCAGCAGCCCGTCGGTCCCGAACACTGAAGCTTTCTTT.

The CDR3 region has the DNA TGTGCCAGCTCACCCAACACCCGATCCAACTATGGCTACACCTTC. This codes for CASSPNTRSNYGYTF. The V and J genes are TRBV18 and TRBJ1-2, with D unresolved. This CDR3 contains 15 residues. Trimming left V 3 bases short and J 2 bases short, with 13 bases between. Germline V gene data show CDR1 as KGHSH and CDR2 as LQKENI.

This chain links TRBV30 with TRBJ1-1; 7 bases line up with TRBD1. The CDR3 runs to 12 residues. Germline-derived CDR1 and CDR2 are GTSNPN and SVGIG (reference sequence). Germline trimming cut 4 bases from V and 8 bases from J; bases unmatched to any gene: 7. CDR3 amino acids: CAWTEDRWEAFF. CDR3 sequence (DNA): TGTGCCTGGACCGAGGACAGGTGGGAAGCTTTCTTT.

The chain recombines TRBV28 with TRBJ1-2; D is unresolved. Trimming shortened V by 3 bases and J by 3 bases, and 8 bases separated the two germline ends. Germline values: CDR1 MDHEN, CDR2 SYDVKM. This CDR3 contains 13 residues. CDR3 region: CASSFQTDYGYTF. The CDR3 nucleotides are TGTGCCAGCAGTTTCCAGACGGACTATGGCTACACCTTC.

The chain combines TRBV6-5 with TRBJ2-3; 8 bases match TRBD2. CDR1 and CDR2 from the germline V gene are MNHEY and SVGAGI. Trimming removed 0 bases from V and 1 base from J; junction bases left unmatched: 3. The CDR3 has 16 residues. The CDR3 DNA follows: TGTGCCAGCAGTTACTCTGCCGGGGGGGGCACAGATACGCAGTATTTT. Translation gives CASSYSAGGGTDTQYF.

CDR3 sequence reads: CATSDFPGLEQFF. The CDR3 bases are TGTGCCACCAGTGATTTCCCGGGACTAGAGCAGTTCTTC. The chain employs TRBV24-1 and TRBJ2-1; 7 bases agree with TRBD2. Losses at the gene ends were 1 base for V and 10 bases for J; bases not matched to a gene: 3. CDR1 is KGHDR, CDR2 SFDVKD, per germline. The CDR3 contains 13 residues.

The chain is built from TRBV28 and TRBJ1-5; 8 bases map to TRBD1. V gave up 5 bases and J gave up 7 bases; unmatched junction bases: 7. This CDR3 comprises 14 residues. Germline values: CDR1 MDHEN, CDR2 SYDVKM. The CDR3 nucleotides read TGTGCCAGCAGTCCCCGGACAGGGCGGCAGCCCCAGCATTTT. This translates into CASSPRTGRQPQHF.

This chain uses TRBV6-6 with TRBJ1-5; D gene unclear. Germline V gene sequence: CDR1 MNHNY, CDR2 SVGAGI (reference sequence). This CDR3 region has 16 residues. The V end was cut by 2 bases, the J end by 0 bases, with 11 bases between. CDR3 residues: CASSYVPRYSNQPQHF. Here the CDR3 DNA reads TGTGCCAGCAGTTACGTCCCCAGATATAGCAATCAGCCCCAGCATTTT.

This clone was picked up a small number of times. V and J are TRBV3-1 (or the pseudogene TRBV3-2) and TRBJ1-3; the D gene is possibly TRBD1 (5 bases). The CDR3 length is 16 residues. V lost 4 bases, J lost 3 bases, and 16 bases lay in between. CDR1 LGHDT and CDR2 YNNKEL come from the germline V gene (reference sequence). The CDR3: CASSPTQVRGGNTIYF. The CDR3 region has the DNA TGTGCCAGCAGCCCCACCCAGGTGAGGGGTGGAAACACCATATATTTT.

The J gene is TRBJ2-2, the V gene TRBV5-1, with 7 bases lining up with TRBD1. Trimming removed 0 bases from V and 5 bases from J; junction bases left unmatched: 4. The V gene's germline CDR1 is SGHRS and CDR2 YFSETQ. The CDR3 length is 15 residues. CDR3 loop: CASSLVAGGTGELFF. CDR3 DNA: TGCGCCAGCAGCTTGGTGGCAGGGGGAACCGGGGAGCTGTTTTTT.

The rearrangement joins TRBV28 to TRBJ1-2; the D is unclear. The CDR3 length is 13 residues. Between the trimmed V and J ends, which lost 5 bases and 4 bases, there was a span of 11 bases. CDR1 is MDHEN, CDR2 SYDVKM, per germline. The CDR3 loop is CASSIEAFYGYTF. CDR3 nucleotides: TGTGCCAGCAGTATCGAGGCGTTCTATGGCTACACCTTC.

J is TRBJ1-1 and V is TRBV4-3; D may be TRBD1 (6 bases). The CDR3 covers 15 residues. V was clipped by 0 bases and J by 3 bases, with 11 bases between them. Germline V gene data show CDR1 as LGHNA and CDR2 as YSLEER. For the CDR3, the DNA is TGCGCCAGCAGCCAAGATAACAGGGTGGACACTGAAGCTTTCTTT. This sequence encodes CASSQDNRVDTEAFF.

The chain couples TRBV5-1 to TRBJ2-1; D might be TRBD2 (6 bases). The length of the CDR3 is 15 residues. V was cut by 6 bases and J by 7 bases, with 20 bases left in between. CDR1 and CDR2 (germline): SGHRS, YFSETQ. CDR3 nucleotides: TGCGCCAGCAAGCCCGGTCTAGCGCGGGTAAATGAGCAGTTCTTC. Translation: CASKPGLARVNEQFF.

The rearrangement links TRBV4-3 to TRBJ2-3, with 11 bases lining up with TRBD2. With 5 bases clipped from V and 4 bases from J, the junction kept 5 bases outside the gene matches. The germline V gene has CDR1 LGHNA and CDR2 YSLEER. There are 15 residues in the CDR3. The CDR3 DNA sequence: TGCGCCAGCAGCTTACTAGCGGGAGTCTCAGATACGCAGTATTTT. Translated: CASSLLAGVSDTQYF.

This chain connects TRBV7-2 to TRBJ1-5, with TRBD1 as a possible D gene (5 bases). The CDR3 runs 16 residues. Germline V gene sequence: CDR1 SGHTA, CDR2 FQGNSA. Trimming took 4 bases from V and 4 from J, leaving 17 bases between them. CDR3 region: CASSSVGTRPNQPQHF. The CDR3 DNA sequence: TGTGCCAGCAGCTCGGTGGGGACGCGGCCTAATCAGCCCCAGCATTTT.

V is TRBV3-1 (or the pseudogene TRBV3-2) and J is TRBJ2-5; the match to TRBD2 covers 10 bases. The CDR3 is 17 amino acids. The V segment lost 1 base and the J segment 2 bases; nucleotides outside the gene matches: 7. Germline-derived CDR1 and CDR2 are LGHDT and YNNKEL (reference sequence). This CDR3 reads CASSQGGSSGRQETQYF. In DNA form, the CDR3 reads TGTGCCAGCAGCCAAGGTGGTAGTAGCGGGAGGCAAGAGACCCAGTACTTC.

This rearrangement joins TRBV4-3 to TRBJ2-1; D may correspond to TRBD1 or TRBD2 (5 bases each). Germline assignment: CDR1 LGHNA and CDR2 YSLEER. V lost 3 bases and J 5 bases, leaving 17 bases between the germline ends. The CDR3 is 16 residues long. The CDR3: CASSQFPGRQNNEQFF. CDR3 sequence (DNA): TGCGCCAGCAGCCAGTTTCCGGGACGACAAAACAATGAGCAGTTCTTC.